These 15 T cell receptor beta chains were all obtained from the same sample, sequenced in a study of cytomegalovirus exposure and HLA in healthy donors. A multiplex PCR was run with 60 Vbeta primers and 13 Jbeta primers. Measured with immunoSEQ multiplex PCR; TCRdb has only the in-frame clones, and not every one. The table includes more than 95,000 clones, 60% to 80% detected once. Sequencing input: PBMCs. The receptors were sampled from a man aged 45 to 65 in good health and CMV-seropositive.

The rearrangement joins TRBV10-1 to TRBJ2-1; D is undetermined. This CDR3 is 18 amino acids long. Germline CDR1 WNHNN, CDR2 SYGVQD (reference sequence). V lost 1 base and J lost 1, with 17 bases in between. DNA of the CDR3: TGCGCCAGCAGTGAGTTGCGAGGTCCCCGGTGGTCCTACAATGAGCAGTTCTTC. Its translation is CASSELRGPRWSYNEQFF.

The chain combines TRBV6-5 with TRBJ2-7; D might be TRBD2 (5 bases). The CDR3 totals 15 residues. V lost 0 bases, J lost 2 bases, and 11 bases lay in between. CDR1 and CDR2 (germline): MNHEY, SVGAGI. The CDR3 nucleotides read TGTGCCAGCAGTTACTCGGGAGTAAGGACCTACGAGCAGTACTTC. Its protein product is CASSYSGVRTYEQYF.

The chain employs TRBV19 and TRBJ2-3; 10 nucleotides match TRBD2. The CDR3 has 18 amino acids. Germline values: CDR1 LNHDA, CDR2 SQIVND (reference sequence). V was clipped by 0 bases and J by 0 bases; unmatched bases: 6. The CDR3 is CASSIEGGLALSTDTQYF. CDR3 nucleotides: TGTGCCAGTAGTATAGAAGGGGGACTAGCGCTTAGCACAGATACGCAGTATTTT.

The rearrangement joins TRBV9 to TRBJ2-5, with a tentative D call TRBD1 (6 bases). CDR1 and CDR2 from the germline V gene are SGDLS and YYNGEE. This CDR3 region has 12 residues. Trimming took off 4 bases at V and 7 bases at J, with 11 bases between the two ends. The CDR3 reads CASSPSRGTQYF. CDR3 bases: TGTGCCAGCAGCCCTAGCAGGGGGACCCAGTACTTC.

This clone was detected only a few times. CDR3 coding DNA: TGCGCCAGCAGCCATCCTGGGGGCGAACGGGCTTTCTTT. Translating gives CASSHPGGERAFF. This chain uses TRBV4-1 with TRBJ1-1, with D possibly being TRBD1 (6 bases). V was trimmed by 3 bases and J by 11 bases, leaving 16 bases between them. Looked up from germline, CDR1 is MGHRA and CDR2 is YSYEKL. The CDR3 sequence is 13 residues long.

The chain joins TRBV7-2 to TRBJ1-2; possibly TRBD1 for D (6 bases). The germline V gene encodes CDR1 SGHTA and CDR2 FQGNSA. This CDR3 has 14 residues. Between the trimmed V and J ends, which lost 5 bases and 4 bases, there was a span of 14 bases. This CDR3 reads CASSPAGAPYGYTF. CDR3 DNA: TGTGCCAGCAGCCCAGCAGGGGCTCCCTATGGCTACACCTTC.

The chain links TRBV6-4 to TRBJ2-7; 10 positions match TRBD1. Germline V gene data show CDR1 as MRHNA and CDR2 as SNTAGT. V trimming: 5 bases; J trimming: 2 bases; junction bases outside the gene matches: 21. The CDR3 has 20 residues. This CDR3 reads CASSLHSLITGQGRTYEQYF. The DNA of the CDR3 is TGTGCCAGCAGTCTTCACAGTCTTATAACGGGACAGGGGCGAACCTACGAGCAGTACTTC.

Comments on this clone: One end of the junction does not line up with germline, which may come from a read error. This chain joins TRBV5-1 and TRBJ1-2; no clear D. Germline lookup yields CDR1 SGHRS and CDR2 YFSETQ. This CDR3 is built from 13 residues. CDR3 amino acids: CASSLDPGYGYPF. CDR3 DNA: TGCGCCAGCAGCTTGGACCCAGGTTATGGCTACCCCTTC.

CDR3: CASSDPKREQYF. CDR3 nucleotides: TGCGCCAGCAGTGACCCAAAACGCGAGCAGTACTTC. V is TRBV10-1 and J is TRBJ2-5; D remains unclear. The J call could be wrong; TRBJ2-7 is a better fit for the DNA end. The CDR3 spans 12 residues. From germline, CDR1 is WNHNN and CDR2 SYGVQD (reference sequence).

V and J are TRBV19 and TRBJ2-5; no definite D call. CDR3 length: 11 residues. Germline V gene data show CDR1 as LNHDA and CDR2 as SQIVND (reference sequence). V was cut by 9 bases and J by 4 bases, with 9 bases left in between. The CDR3, as DNA: TGTGCCAGCGCCAGTCCAGAGACCCAGTACTTC. This gives the protein CASASPETQYF.

For this clone: This sample includes further DNA sequences coding for the same CDR3. V gene TRBV28 combines with J gene TRBJ1-1, with TRBD1 matching 10 bases. This CDR3 is 15 amino acids long. V gave up 4 bases and J gave up 5 bases; unmatched junction bases: 7. Germline CDR1 MDHEN, CDR2 SYDVKM. In DNA, the CDR3 is TGTGCCAGCAGTTCAGGTGACAGGGGGCGAACTGAAGCTTTCTTT. This translates into CASSSGDRGRTEAFF. The full variable domain, in which reference TRBV28 and TRBJ1-1 provide the parts outside the CDR3, is DVKVTQSSRYLVKRTGEKVFLECVQDMDHENMFWYRQDPGLGLRLIYFSYDVKMKEKGDIPEGYSVSREKKERFSLILESASTNQTSMYLCASSSGDRGRTEAFFGQGTRLTVV.

The V and J genes are TRBV30 and TRBJ2-7; 10 nucleotides line up with TRBD2. Germline CDR1 reads GTSNPN; CDR2 reads SVGIG (reference sequence). The CDR3 runs to 15 residues. J was trimmed by 2 bases and V by 3 bases; bases with no gene match: 7. The CDR3 loop reads CAWRRWTSGPYEQYF. The CDR3 nucleotides read TGTGCCTGGAGGCGCTGGACTAGCGGTCCCTACGAGCAGTACTTC.

This chain links TRBV14 with TRBJ1-1, with TRBD1 matching 7 bases. Trimming cost V 1 base and J 0 bases; bases outside gene matches: 5. The CDR3 sequence is 16 residues long. Germline V gene lookup returns CDR1 SGHDN and CDR2 FVKESK. CDR3 amino acids: CASSQVRGRVNTEAFF. For the CDR3, the DNA is TGTGCCAGCAGCCAAGTGAGGGGGCGAGTGAACACTGAAGCTTTCTTT.

V is TRBV9 and J is TRBJ1-4; 9 bases line up with TRBD1. CDR3 length equals 15 residues. Germline assignment: CDR1 SGDLS and CDR2 YYNGEE. Unmatched junction bases numbered 7, after V lost 4 bases and J lost 6 bases. CDR3 sequence reads: CASSPRDRVYEKLFF. For the CDR3, the DNA is TGTGCCAGCAGCCCCCGGGACAGGGTGTATGAAAAACTGTTTTTT.

This chain joins TRBV12-5 and TRBJ2-7; 15 bases line up with TRBD2. Trimming removed 1 base from V and 6 bases from J; junction bases left unmatched: 4. Germline-derived CDR1 and CDR2 are LGHNT and FRNRAP. CDR3 size: 16 residues. The DNA of the CDR3 is TGTGCTAGTGGTTTGGGGACTAGCGGGAGGGCTCTCGAGCAGTACTTC. It yields the protein CASGLGTSGRALEQYF.